These 24 T cell receptor beta chains share one sample of origin, sequenced in a study of cytomegalovirus exposure and HLA in healthy donors. PCR primers comprised 60 Vbeta and 13 Jbeta primers. Clones were read by immunoSEQ multiplex PCR, and TCRdb kept only the in-frame ones, dropping some. Its clone listing holds tens of thousands of clones. The sequenced sample consisted of PBMCs. The receptors here all came from a female donor in good health and CMV-seropositive.

The V and J genes are TRBV19 and TRBJ1-4; TRBD1 agrees at 7 bases. Germline CDR1 LNHDA, CDR2 SQIVND (reference sequence). J was trimmed by 7 bases and V by 1 base; bases with no gene match: 3. This CDR3 has 14 residues. CDR3 DNA sequence: TGTGCCAGTAGTATAGGACAGGGCAGTGAAAAACTGTTTTTT. It yields the protein CASSIGQGSEKLFF. The variable domain in full, completed from reference TRBV19 and TRBJ1-4, reads DGGITQSPKYLFRKEGQNVTLSCEQNLNHDAMYWYRQDPGQGLRLIYYSQIVNDFQKGDIAEGYSVSREKKESFPLTVTSAQKNPTAFYLCASSIGQGSEKLFFGSGTQLSVL.

The chain employs TRBV18 and TRBJ1-1; no definite D call. V was shortened by 6 bases and J by 5 bases, with 13 bases between the two germline ends. Per germline, CDR1 KGHSH and CDR2 LQKENI. The CDR3 consists of 13 residues. The DNA of the CDR3 is TGTGCCAGCTCCCGAGAAGGGAGGACTGAAGCTTTCTTT. Its translation is CASSREGRTEAFF.

This chain joins TRBV2 and TRBJ2-5; tentative D call: TRBD1 (5 bases). The DNA matches TRBJ2-7 better at its end, which makes the J call doubtful. This CDR3 spans 13 amino acids. The germline V gene encodes CDR1 SNHLY and CDR2 FYNNEI. DNA of the CDR3: TGTGCCAGCACAACCTCGACAGCCTACGAGCAGTACTTC. It translates to CASTTSTAYEQYF.

V usage is TRBV6-5 and J usage is TRBJ1-2; D uncertain. Germline values: CDR1 MNHEY, CDR2 SVGAGI. Trimming cost V 0 bases and J 7 bases, with 15 bases left between them. This CDR3 has 15 residues. The DNA of the CDR3 is TGTGCCAGCAGTTACTCGACGGCCGCCACGGGTGGCTACACCTTC. Translation gives CASSYSTAATGGYTF.

The V call is TRBV18, the J call TRBJ2-5; weak D call: TRBD2 (5 bases). The ends were cut back, 0 bases at V and 5 bases at J, with 10 bases in the middle. Germline CDR1 is KGHSH and CDR2 is LQKENI. The CDR3 has 14 amino acids. Here the CDR3 reads CASSPPREQETQYF. The CDR3 DNA reads TGTGCCAGCTCACCACCAAGGGAGCAGGAGACCCAGTACTTC.

The chain carries TRBV7-9 and TRBJ1-6, with D possibly being TRBD1 (5 bases). Germline CDR1 is SEHNR and CDR2 is FQNEAQ (reference sequence). The V and J ends lost 2 bases and 7 bases respectively, with 12 bases between them. This CDR3 contains 15 residues. CDR3 sequence reads: CASSLRAPGNSPLHF. CDR3 in DNA: TGTGCCAGCAGCTTAAGAGCTCCAGGGAATTCACCCCTCCACTTT.

The chain recombines TRBV19 with TRBJ2-1; 7 bases align to TRBD2. J gave up 7 bases and V 8 bases, and 11 bases lay outside the gene matches. The CDR3 has 14 residues. Germline-derived CDR1 and CDR2 are LNHDA and SQIVND (reference sequence). The CDR3 protein is CASWGGSGVNEQFF. CDR3 DNA: TGTGCCAGTTGGGGCGGGAGCGGGGTAAATGAGCAGTTCTTC. Based on the CDR3 plus reference TRBV19 and TRBJ2-1, the full variable domain is DGGITQSPKYLFRKEGQNVTLSCEQNLNHDAMYWYRQDPGQGLRLIYYSQIVNDFQKGDIAEGYSVSREKKESFPLTVTSAQKNPTAFYLCASWGGSGVNEQFFGPGTRLTVL.

This chain connects TRBV18 to TRBJ2-7; a possible D gene is TRBD2 (5 bases). Germline lookup yields CDR1 KGHSH and CDR2 LQKENI. CDR3 length: 15 residues. V was clipped by 0 bases and J by 0 bases, with 9 bases between them. The CDR3, as DNA: TGTGCCAGCTCACCACCCGGGAAAGTCTCCTACGAGCAGTACTTC. Protein: CASSPPGKVSYEQYF.

The CDR3 DNA sequence: TGCGCCAGCAGCTTGGACGGGACAGGTCTCTACGAGCAGTACTTC. As protein: CASSLDGTGLYEQYF. The chain carries TRBV5-1 and TRBJ2-7; 8 nucleotides line up with TRBD1. Trimming removed 0 bases from V and 3 bases from J; junction bases left unmatched: 5. CDR3 length: 15 amino acids. Looked up from germline, CDR1 is SGHRS and CDR2 is YFSETQ. The full variable domain, rest sourced from reference TRBV5-1 and TRBJ2-7, is KAGVTQTPRYLIKTRGQQVTLSCSPISGHRSVSWYQQTPGQGLQFLFEYFSETQRNKGNFPGRFSGRQFSNSRSEMNVSTLELGDSALYLCASSLDGTGLYEQYFGPGTRLTVT.

The J gene is TRBJ2-7, the V gene TRBV5-6; no definite D call. The CDR3 covers 14 residues. Trimming removed 1 base at V and 2 bases at J, with 10 bases between. Germline loops: CDR1 SGHDT, CDR2 YYEEEE. CDR3 region: CASSLRGATYEQYF. CDR3 in DNA: TGTGCCAGCAGCTTGAGAGGCGCCACCTACGAGCAGTACTTC.

The chain links TRBV19 to TRBJ1-5; 9 bases map to TRBD1. The CDR3 is made up of 15 amino acids. Losses at the gene ends were 4 bases for V and 6 bases for J; bases not matched to a gene: 7. Looked up from germline, CDR1 is LNHDA and CDR2 is SQIVND (reference sequence). CDR3 DNA sequence: TGTGCCAGTAGTACAGACAGGGGGACCGCTCAGCCCCAGCATTTT. Translation gives CASSTDRGTAQPQHF.

The rearrangement links TRBV4-1 to TRBJ2-2; D ambiguous. Germline V gene sequence: CDR1 MGHRA, CDR2 YSYEKL. V lost 4 bases and J 6 bases, leaving 6 bases between the germline ends. This CDR3 is 12 amino acids long. Here the CDR3 reads CASSRDAGELFF. In nucleotides, the CDR3 is TGCGCCAGCAGCCGAGACGCCGGGGAGCTGTTTTTT.

The rearrangement links TRBV6-5 to TRBJ2-3; D perhaps matches TRBD2 (6 bases). The CDR3 loop spans 15 amino acids. The germline CDR1 and CDR2 sequences are MNHEY and SVGAGI. Trimming took 5 bases from V and 0 from J, leaving 12 bases between them. CDR3 coding DNA: TGTGCCAGCAGTCGACCCGGGACTAGCACAGATACGCAGTATTTT. As protein: CASSRPGTSTDTQYF.

The V and J genes are TRBV6-1 and TRBJ2-2, with TRBD2 matching 9 bases. The CDR3 consists of 16 residues. The germline V gene has CDR1 MNHNS and CDR2 SASEGT. V was pared by 0 bases and J by 7 bases, with 6 bases of the junction left unmatched. In nucleotides, the CDR3 is TGTGCCAGCAGTGAAGCGAGAGGGACTAGCAACGGGGAGCTGTTTTTT. The encoded protein is CASSEARGTSNGELFF.

The chain is built from TRBV18 and TRBJ2-3; D is possibly TRBD1 (5 bases). With 3 bases removed from V and 6 bases from J, the gap between germline ends came to 13 bases. Germline V gene lookup returns CDR1 KGHSH and CDR2 LQKENI. This CDR3 has 14 residues. The CDR3 sequence is CASSPLQGEDTQYF. The CDR3 nucleotides are TGTGCCAGCTCACCTTTGCAGGGTGAGGATACGCAGTATTTT.

The rearrangement uses TRBV19 and TRBJ2-3; 8 nucleotides align to TRBD2. The CDR3 spans 15 residues. The V gene's germline CDR1 is LNHDA and CDR2 SQIVND (reference sequence). The junction had 6 bases not matched to a gene; V was cut back by 5 bases and J by 2 bases. As DNA, the CDR3 is TGTGCCAGTAGTCAAGCGGGGGCTATCACAGATACGCAGTATTTT. Translating gives CASSQAGAITDTQYF.

The chain links TRBV6-5 to TRBJ2-7; 7 bases align to TRBD2. With 4 bases clipped from V and 1 base from J, the junction kept 7 bases outside the gene matches. This CDR3 spans 15 amino acids. The germline gives CDR1 MNHEY, CDR2 SVGAGI. The CDR3: CASSSAGAWSYEQYF. Written as DNA, the CDR3 is TGTGCCAGCAGTTCCGCGGGAGCTTGGTCCTACGAGCAGTACTTC.

The V and J genes are TRBV15 and TRBJ2-6, with TRBD1 matching 9 bases. Germline V gene sequence: CDR1 LNHNV, CDR2 YYDKDF (reference sequence). After removal of 5 bases from V and 3 bases from J, the junction contained 2 bases not matched to a gene. This CDR3 spans 15 amino acids. CDR3: CATSSGQGGANVLTF. The CDR3 nucleotides read TGTGCCACCAGCTCGGGACAGGGTGGGGCCAACGTCCTGACTTTC.

The genes are TRBV11-2 and TRBJ2-7, with TRBD1 matching 8 bases. V was pared by 0 bases and J by 0 bases, with 4 bases of the junction left unmatched. The CDR3 consists of 16 residues. The germline V gene encodes CDR1 SGHAT and CDR2 FQNNGV. The CDR3 protein is CASSLDWDRFSYEQYF. CDR3 DNA sequence: TGTGCCAGCAGCTTAGATTGGGACAGGTTCTCCTACGAGCAGTACTTC.

CDR3 residues: CSYALSSGRGTDTQYF. The CDR3 DNA follows: TGCAGCTACGCTTTGAGTAGCGGGAGGGGGACAGATACGCAGTATTTT. The V call is TRBV29-1, the J call TRBJ2-3; 11 bases match TRBD2. The CDR3 runs 16 residues. The germline gives CDR1 SQVTM, CDR2 ANQGSEA. The junction had 13 bases not matched to a gene; V was cut back by 8 bases and J by 3 bases.

The rearrangement uses TRBV5-1 and TRBJ2-1; D ambiguous. Germline V gene lookup returns CDR1 SGHRS and CDR2 YFSETQ. The V end was cut by 4 bases, the J end by 0 bases, with 11 bases between. This CDR3 has 15 residues. This CDR3 reads CASSAGSSSYNEQFF. CDR3 DNA sequence: TGCGCCAGCAGCGCCGGGTCCAGCTCCTACAATGAGCAGTTCTTC.

The chain combines TRBV5-1 with TRBJ2-3; 9 nucleotides line up with TRBD2. Germline assignment: CDR1 SGHRS and CDR2 YFSETQ. This CDR3 has 16 residues. Germline trimming cut 0 bases from V and 1 base from J; bases unmatched to any gene: 3. CDR3 amino acids: CASSLVQRGGTDTQYF. CDR3 bases: TGCGCCAGCAGCTTGGTCCAGCGGGGGGGCACAGATACGCAGTATTTT.

The chain joins TRBV6-1 to TRBJ2-7; no clear D. Trimming took 1 base from V and 0 from J, leaving 7 bases between them. Germline V gene lookup returns CDR1 MNHNS and CDR2 SASEGT. This CDR3 is built from 14 residues. CDR3 bases: TGTGCCAGCAGTGAAGGAGCGTACTCCTACGAGCAGTACTTC. Translation gives CASSEGAYSYEQYF.

The V call is TRBV6-1, the J call TRBJ1-6; D not resolved. Trimming took 4 bases from V and 4 from J, leaving 14 bases between them. The CDR3 sequence is 16 residues long. CDR1 is MNHNS and CDR2 is SASEGT in the germline V gene. The CDR3 nucleotides are TGTGCCAGCAGTGCTGAGGAAGGTTATTATAATTCACCCCTCCACTTT. Residues: CASSAEEGYYNSPLHF.